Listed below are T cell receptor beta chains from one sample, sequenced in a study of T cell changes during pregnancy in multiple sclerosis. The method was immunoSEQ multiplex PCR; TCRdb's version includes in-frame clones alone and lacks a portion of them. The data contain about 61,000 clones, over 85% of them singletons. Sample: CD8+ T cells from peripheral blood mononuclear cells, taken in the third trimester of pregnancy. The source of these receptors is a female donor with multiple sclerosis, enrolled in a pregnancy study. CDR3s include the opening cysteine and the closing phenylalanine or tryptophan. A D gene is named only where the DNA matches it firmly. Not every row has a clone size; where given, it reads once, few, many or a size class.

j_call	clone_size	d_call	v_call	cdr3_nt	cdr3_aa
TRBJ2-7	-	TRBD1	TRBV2	TGTGCCAGCAGTAGACAGGGTATTAACGAGCAGTACTTC	CASSRQGINEQYF
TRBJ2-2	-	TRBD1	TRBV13	TGTGCCAGCAGCTTAGGTCTCGGACAGGGGAACACCGGGGAGCTGTTTTTT	CASSLGLGQGNTGELFF
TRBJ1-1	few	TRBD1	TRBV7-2	TGTGCCAGCAGCTTCGGGGCAGGGGGCTTATGGAACACTGAAGCTTTCTTT	CASSFGAGGLWNTEAFF
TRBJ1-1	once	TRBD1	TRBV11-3	TGTGCCAGCAGCCAGGGGCGACAGGGCCGGAACACTGAAGCTTTCTTT	CASSQGRQGRNTEAFF
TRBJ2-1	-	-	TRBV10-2	TGCGCCAGCAGTGACAGGGACTTCCCGTTTGAGCAGTTCTTC	CASSDRDFPFEQFF
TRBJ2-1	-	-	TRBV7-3	TGTGCCAGCAGCTTATACAGCGGCAGCCGAAAGAATGAGCAGTTCTTC	CASSLYSGSRKNEQFF
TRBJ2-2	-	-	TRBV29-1	TGCAGCGTTCGAATCATCGGAGCCGGGGAGCTGTTTTTT	CSVRIIGAGELFF
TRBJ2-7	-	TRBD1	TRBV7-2	TGTGCCAGCAGCCCTCCGGGACAGGGGAGCTCCTACGAGCAGTACTTC	CASSPPGQGSSYEQYF
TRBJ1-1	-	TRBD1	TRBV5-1	TGCGCCAGCAGCGAAAACAGGGGTGAAGCTTTCTTT	CASSENRGEAFF
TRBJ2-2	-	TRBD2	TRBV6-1	TGTGCCAGCAGTGAACTAGCGGGAGGCACCGGGGAGCTGTTTTTT	CASSELAGGTGELFF
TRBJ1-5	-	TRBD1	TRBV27	TGTGCCAGCAGCCTACAGGGGGCTGATCAGCCCCAGCATTTT	CASSLQGADQPQHF
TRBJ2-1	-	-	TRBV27	TGTGCCAGCAGTTCGGGACTCGACTCCTACAATGAGCAGTTCTTC	CASSSGLDSYNEQFF
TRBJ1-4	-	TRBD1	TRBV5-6	TGTGCCAGCAGCTTGGCAACAGGGGAACTGTTTTTT	CASSLATGELFF
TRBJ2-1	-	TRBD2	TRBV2	TGTGCCAGCAGTGACTGGAGACCAGCGGGAATGAATGAGCAGTTCTTC	CASSDWRPAGMNEQFF
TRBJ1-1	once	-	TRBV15	TGTGCCACCAGCCCCCGGGGGGCCTCATCTGAAGCTTTCTTT	CATSPRGASSEAFF
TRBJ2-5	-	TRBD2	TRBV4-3	TGCGCCAGCAGCCAAACTAGCGGGAGGGGTGGGGAGACCCAGTACTTC	CASSQTSGRGGETQYF
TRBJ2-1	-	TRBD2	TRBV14	TGTGCCAGCAGCCGACTTAGCGGGAGCTTATACAATGAGCAGTTCTTC	CASSRLSGSLYNEQFF
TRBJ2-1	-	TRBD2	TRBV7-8	TGTGCCAGCAGCTTTGCGGGAGGGCCAAGTGAGCAGTTCTTC	CASSFAGGPSEQFF
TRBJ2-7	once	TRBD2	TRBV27	TGTGCCAGCAGTTCTCCTGGGAGGGCCCACGAGCAGTACTTC	CASSSPGRAHEQYF
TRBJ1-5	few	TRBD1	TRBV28	TGTGCCAGCAGAAGACAGGGTCAGCCCCAGCATTTT	CASRRQGQPQHF
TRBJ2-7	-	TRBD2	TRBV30	TGTGCCTTCAGCGGGAGGGCCTACGAGCAGTACTTC	CAFSGRAYEQYF
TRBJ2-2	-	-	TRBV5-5	TGTGCCAGCAGCTTCGGGTATCGGGGCACCGGGGAGCTGTTTTTT	CASSFGYRGTGELFF
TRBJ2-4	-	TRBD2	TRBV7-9	TGTGCCAGCAGCCCGCCAGCGGGAGTATTTGACATTCAGTACTTC	CASSPPAGVFDIQYF
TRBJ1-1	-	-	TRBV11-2	TGTGCCAGCAGCTTAGTCCCAGGGGTGAACACTGAAGCTTTCTTT	CASSLVPGVNTEAFF
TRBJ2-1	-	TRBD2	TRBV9	TGTGCCAGCAGCGTGTCACTAGCGGGATTCTACAATGAGCAGTTCTTC	CASSVSLAGFYNEQFF
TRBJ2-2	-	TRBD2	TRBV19	TGTGCCAGCACGACACACGACGGGGGACTAGCGGCGAACACCGGGGAGCTGTTTTTT	CASTTHDGGLAANTGELFF
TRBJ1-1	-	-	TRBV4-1	TGCGCCAGCAGCCAAATACGAGAGAACACTGAAGCTTTCTTT	CASSQIRENTEAFF
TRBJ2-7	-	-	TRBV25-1	TGTGCCAGCAGTGAATCGGGGTCTAGCTCCTACGAGCAGTACTTC	CASSESGSSSYEQYF
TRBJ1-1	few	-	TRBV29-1	TGCAGCGTTGTAGGCGGGGTTGGCGTGGCTACTGAAGCTTTCTTT	CSVVGGVGVATEAFF
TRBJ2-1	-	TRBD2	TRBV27	TGTGCCAGCAGTTTAAGTTCCGGGACTAGTGTTGAGCAGTTCTTC	CASSLSSGTSVEQFF
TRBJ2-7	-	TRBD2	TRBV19	TGTGCCAGTAGCGCGGGAGAGAACTACGAGCAGTACTTC	CASSAGENYEQYF
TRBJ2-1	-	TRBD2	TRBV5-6	TGTGCCAGCAGCTTGGATAGCGGGGGGGAGTTCTTC	CASSLDSGGEFF
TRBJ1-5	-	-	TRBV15	TGTGCCACCAGCAGAGGGCAGGAAAATCAGCCCCAGCATTTT	CATSRGQENQPQHF